Presented here are 26 T cell receptor beta chains from one specimen sequenced in a study of cytomegalovirus exposure and HLA in healthy donors. Primers for the PCR totalled 60 Vbeta and 13 Jbeta. TCRdb's table, derived via immunoSEQ multiplex PCR, lists solely in-frame clones and lacks some. The table records some 180,000 clones, roughly 10% of them present only once. Input material: PBMCs. The receptor set was obtained from a woman aged 25 to 39 in good health and CMV-seropositive.

V gene TRBV14 combines with J gene TRBJ1-1, with D maybe TRBD1 (5 bases). The germline V gene has CDR1 SGHDN and CDR2 FVKESK. The CDR3 extends over 15 amino acids. V lost 1 base to trimming and J lost 3 bases, with 12 bases between them. The chain's CDR3 is CASSQGAAGDTEAFF. CDR3 DNA sequence: TGTGCCAGCAGCCAAGGTGCGGCGGGGGACACTGAAGCTTTCTTT. Full variable domain (rest looked up from reference TRBV14 and TRBJ1-1): EAGVTQFPSHSVIEKGQTVTLRCDPISGHDNLYWYRRVMGKEIKFLLHFVKESKQDESGMPNNRFLAERTGGTYSTLKVQPAELEDSGVYFCASSQGAAGDTEAFFGQGTRLTVV.

The chain joins TRBV19 to TRBJ1-4; D remains unclear. This CDR3 region has 15 residues. CDR1 LNHDA and CDR2 SQIVND come from the germline V gene (reference sequence). The V and J ends lost 5 bases and 0 bases respectively, with 10 bases between them. The CDR3 sequence is CASSSQPATNEKLFF. The CDR3 DNA sequence: TGTGCCAGTAGTTCACAGCCCGCAACTAATGAAAAACTGTTTTTT. The full variable domain, its missing parts supplied by reference TRBV19 and TRBJ1-4, is DGGITQSPKYLFRKEGQNVTLSCEQNLNHDAMYWYRQDPGQGLRLIYYSQIVNDFQKGDIAEGYSVSREKKESFPLTVTSAQKNPTAFYLCASSSQPATNEKLFFGSGTQLSVL.

This sequence joins TRBV19 and TRBJ2-7; 9 bases fit TRBD2. Germline assignment: CDR1 LNHDA and CDR2 SQIVND (reference sequence). J gave up 0 bases and V 5 bases, and 5 bases lay outside the gene matches. CDR3 length: 15 residues. The DNA for the CDR3 is TGTGCCAGTAGTTTCGGTAGCGGGAGCTCCTACGAGCAGTACTTC. As protein: CASSFGSGSSYEQYF.

The sample holds a few counts of this clone. The chain links TRBV5-1 to TRBJ2-3, with a tentative D call TRBD1 (5 bases). Trimming stripped 2 bases from V and 6 bases from J, with 7 bases between. CDR1 and CDR2 from the germline V gene are SGHRS and YFSETQ. CDR3 length: 12 residues. The CDR3 DNA follows: TGCGCCAGCAGCTTAAAGGGGGATACGCAGTATTTT. Protein product: CASSLKGDTQYF.

The DNA of the CDR3 is TGTGCCTGGAGCGCCGGGACAGGGGGTGGTCAAGAGACCCAGTACTTC. It translates to CAWSAGTGGGQETQYF. J is TRBJ2-5 and V is TRBV30, with 11 bases that match TRBD1. This CDR3 contains 16 residues. CDR1 is GTSNPN, CDR2 SVGIG, per germline (reference sequence). V lost 3 bases and J lost 2; bases outside the gene matches: 8.

This clone appeared a few times. The chain has TRBV7-2 and TRBJ1-1; D may be TRBD1 (5 bases). V lost 6 bases and J 0 bases, leaving 8 bases between the germline ends. The V gene's germline CDR1 is SGHTA and CDR2 FQGNSA. CDR3 length: 13 residues. For the CDR3, the DNA is TGTGCCAGCAGAGGACACGTGAACACTGAAGCTTTCTTT. Its translation: CASRGHVNTEAFF.

The chain uses TRBV10-1 and TRBJ2-6, with TRBD2 identical over 8 bases. The CDR3 runs 15 residues. With V trimmed by 6 bases and J by 1 base, 2 bases remained unmatched. Germline CDR1 reads WNHNN; CDR2 reads SYGVQD (reference sequence). In DNA form, the CDR3 reads TGCGCCAGCAGCGGGGGGGTTTCTGGGGCCAACGTCCTGACTTTC. Translation: CASSGGVSGANVLTF.

This clone was counted a few times. The CDR3 bases are TGTGCCAGCAGTCATCAGGGTCGGGGGTCTCAAGAGACCCAGTACTTC. This sequence encodes CASSHQGRGSQETQYF. This chain connects TRBV4-2 to TRBJ2-5; D is possibly TRBD2 (6 bases). V lost 6 bases, J lost 2 bases, and 19 bases lay in between. In germline, CDR1 is LGHNA, CDR2 YNFKEQ. This CDR3 spans 16 amino acids.

The chain's CDR3 is CASGFRTGPEDEQYF. The CDR3 DNA follows: TGTGCTAGTGGTTTTCGGACAGGGCCGGAGGACGAGCAGTACTTC. The chain recombines TRBV12-5 with TRBJ2-7; 8 bases map to TRBD1. The V and J ends lost 3 bases and 5 bases, in that order; junction bases with no gene match: 9. CDR1 and CDR2 from the germline V gene are LGHNT and FRNRAP. The CDR3 spans 15 residues.

The gene calls are TRBV7-9 and TRBJ2-5; TRBD2 agrees at 10 bases. The CDR3 extends over 15 amino acids. Trimming cost V 3 bases and J 1 base; bases outside gene matches: 2. CDR1 SEHNR and CDR2 FQNEAQ come from the germline V gene (reference sequence). CDR3 amino acids: CASSLGLARQETQYF. CDR3 DNA sequence: TGTGCCAGCAGCTTGGGACTAGCGCGCCAAGAGACCCAGTACTTC.

The chain's CDR3 is CASSRSGTSQSGNTIYF. The CDR3 DNA reads as TGCGCCAGCAGCCGCTCCGGGACATCTCAGTCTGGAAACACCATATATTTT. The chain is built from TRBV5-1 and TRBJ1-3; TRBD1 might be the D (6 bases). The V end was cut by 4 bases, the J end by 1 base, with 18 bases between. CDR1 SGHRS and CDR2 YFSETQ come from the germline V gene. The CDR3 consists of 17 residues.

The rearrangement links TRBV7-9 to TRBJ1-6; D perhaps matches TRBD1 (6 bases). The CDR3 extends over 15 amino acids. Germline CDR1 SEHNR, CDR2 FQNEAQ (reference sequence). V lost 2 bases and J lost 7, with 12 bases in between. CDR3 sequence reads: CASSLKGQGNSPLHF. The CDR3 DNA reads TGTGCCAGCAGCTTAAAAGGCCAGGGGAATTCACCCCTCCACTTT. The variable domain in full, with the rest retrieved from reference TRBV7-9 and TRBJ1-6, is DTGVSQNPRHKITKRGQNVTFRCDPISEHNRLYWYRQTLGQGPEFLTYFQNEAQLEKSRLLSDRFSAERPKGSFSTLEIQRTEQGDSAMYLCASSLKGQGNSPLHFGNGTRLTVT.

The chain employs TRBV19 and TRBJ2-7; 8 bases agree with TRBD1. The CDR3 runs to 13 residues. From germline, CDR1 is LNHDA and CDR2 SQIVND (reference sequence). V shed 4 bases and J 6 bases; nucleotides not matched to a gene: 5. The CDR3 region is CASSNLGQGEQYF. DNA for the CDR3: TGTGCCAGTAGTAACCTCGGACAGGGCGAGCAGTACTTC.

This clone appeared a few times. The gene calls are TRBV5-1 and TRBJ2-1; 10 nucleotides line up with TRBD1. This CDR3 is built from 16 residues. CDR1 is SGHRS and CDR2 is YFSETQ in the germline V gene. J gave up 7 bases and V 7 bases, and 14 bases lay outside the gene matches. CDR3 nucleotides: TGCGCCAGCGCCCTGGGACAGGGGACAGGGGCGAATGAGCAGTTCTTC. Amino acids: CASALGQGTGANEQFF.

A few counts support this clone. The rearrangement joins TRBV30 to TRBJ2-1; 10 nucleotides agree with TRBD2. This CDR3 has 15 residues. V lost 3 bases and J lost 4; bases outside the gene matches: 6. CDR1 and CDR2 from the germline V gene are GTSNPN and SVGIG (reference sequence). DNA of the CDR3: TGTGCCTGGAGCCCCGGGACTAGCGCGTACAATGAGCAGTTCTTC. The encoded protein is CAWSPGTSAYNEQFF.

V is TRBV6-1 and J is TRBJ2-3; TRBD2 matches 8 bases. The CDR3 is 15 amino acids. CDR1 is MNHNS, CDR2 SASEGT, per germline. Unmatched junction bases numbered 10, after V lost 11 bases and J lost 0 bases. The CDR3 protein is CAGGTGTRSTDTQYF. The CDR3 DNA sequence: TGTGCCGGCGGGACCGGGACTAGAAGCACAGATACGCAGTATTTT.

Only a few counts were recorded for this clone. Here the CDR3 reads CASSYQRLAYNEQFF. Written as DNA, the CDR3 is TGTGCCAGCAGTTATCAGAGACTAGCGTACAATGAGCAGTTCTTC. The chain uses TRBV6-5 and TRBJ2-1; 8 positions match TRBD2. The junction had 5 bases not matched to a gene; V was cut back by 3 bases and J by 4 bases. This CDR3 has 15 amino acids. Germline-derived CDR1 and CDR2 are MNHEY and SVGAGI.

The chain combines TRBV10-3 with TRBJ2-5, with D maybe TRBD2 (5 bases). Trimming shortened V by 8 bases and J by 5 bases, and 12 bases separated the two germline ends. This CDR3 is built from 12 residues. Germline CDR1 ENHRY, CDR2 SYGVKD. The CDR3 reads CAIGWSGETQYF. CDR3 nucleotide sequence: TGTGCCATCGGATGGTCGGGGGAGACCCAGTACTTC.

This clone was seen only a few times. The chain uses TRBV4-1 and TRBJ1-1, with 12 bases aligning to TRBD1. This CDR3 contains 14 residues. CDR1 and CDR2 (germline): MGHRA, YSYEKL. V lost 3 bases to trimming and J lost 4 bases; unmatched junction nucleotides: 0. CDR3 sequence (DNA): TGCGCCAGCAGCCAGGGACAGGGGGCCACTGAAGCTTTCTTT. Protein sequence: CASSQGQGATEAFF.

This clone appeared a few times. The DNA of the CDR3 is TGTGCCAGCAGCCAAGGCAGCGGGAGACAGGAAGAGCAGTACTTC. Its translation is CASSQGSGRQEEQYF. The genes are TRBV4-2 and TRBJ2-7; the match to TRBD2 covers 8 bases. The CDR3 spans 15 residues. V was clipped by 1 base and J by 7 bases; unmatched bases: 9. Looked up from germline, CDR1 is LGHNA and CDR2 is YNFKEQ.

This rearrangement joins TRBV30 to TRBJ2-5; 11 bases line up with TRBD1. The germline V gene encodes CDR1 GTSNPN and CDR2 SVGIG (reference sequence). V shed 1 base, J shed 4 bases, and the junction held 5 bases outside the gene matches. The CDR3 loop spans 15 amino acids. In DNA form, the CDR3 reads TGTGCCTGGAGTGAGGGACAGGGGGGCAGAGAGACCCAGTACTTC. It encodes CAWSEGQGGRETQYF.

This chain uses TRBV2 with TRBJ2-7, with 7 bases fitting TRBD2. V lost 6 bases, J lost 6 bases, and 5 bases stayed unmatched. CDR1 and CDR2 from the germline V gene are SNHLY and FYNNEI. The CDR3 length is 12 residues. The CDR3 bases are TGTGCCAGCAGGGGAGGACTAGGCGAGCAGTACTTC. Translating it yields CASRGGLGEQYF.

The V call is TRBV6-1, the J call TRBJ1-2; D possibly corresponds to TRBD1 (6 bases). This CDR3 contains 14 residues. Trimming took off 2 bases at V and 4 bases at J, with 11 bases between the two ends. The germline CDR1 and CDR2 sequences are MNHNS and SASEGT. CDR3 sequence: CASSEITGFYGYTF. The DNA for the CDR3 is TGTGCCAGCAGTGAAATAACAGGGTTCTATGGCTACACCTTC.

This sequence joins TRBV10-1 and TRBJ1-1; D unresolved. With 6 bases removed from V and 0 bases from J, the gap between germline ends came to 8 bases. CDR1 and CDR2 from the germline V gene are WNHNN and SYGVQD (reference sequence). CDR3 size: 13 residues. CDR3 bases: TGCGCCAGCAGCAGAAACATGAACACTGAAGCTTTCTTT. It yields the protein CASSRNMNTEAFF.

The chain joins TRBV30 to TRBJ1-1, with a possible D match to TRBD1 (5 bases). V lost 2 bases and J 1 base, leaving 17 bases between the germline ends. This CDR3 spans 16 amino acids. Germline lookup yields CDR1 GTSNPN and CDR2 SVGIG (reference sequence). The CDR3 sequence is CAWSFWRGRGNTEAFF. The CDR3 bases are TGTGCCTGGAGTTTTTGGAGGGGAAGGGGGAACACTGAAGCTTTCTTT.

The chain employs TRBV4-1 and TRBJ1-4, with 9 bases lining up with TRBD1. The ends lost 6 bases at V and 8 bases at J; junction bases unmatched: 7. Germline CDR1 is MGHRA and CDR2 is YSYEKL. The CDR3 covers 14 residues. The CDR3 bases are TGCGCCAGCAGGTCCGGGACAGGGCCCGAAAAACTGTTTTTT. Protein: CASRSGTGPEKLFF.